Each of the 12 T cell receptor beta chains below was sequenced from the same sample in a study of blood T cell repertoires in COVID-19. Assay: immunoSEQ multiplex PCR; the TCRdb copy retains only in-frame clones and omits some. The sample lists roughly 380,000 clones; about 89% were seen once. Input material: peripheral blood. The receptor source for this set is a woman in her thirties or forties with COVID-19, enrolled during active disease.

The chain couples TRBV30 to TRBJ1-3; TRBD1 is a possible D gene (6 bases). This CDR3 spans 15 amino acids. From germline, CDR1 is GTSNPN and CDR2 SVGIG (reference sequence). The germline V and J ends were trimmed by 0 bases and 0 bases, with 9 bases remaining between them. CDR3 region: CAWSVGAASGNTIYF. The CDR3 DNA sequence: TGTGCCTGGAGTGTGGGGGCAGCCTCTGGAAACACCATATATTTT.

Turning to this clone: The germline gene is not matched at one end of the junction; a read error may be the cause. The CDR3 is CASNEPLGQNNEKLFF. CDR3 nucleotides: TGTGCCAGCAATGAACCTTTGGGACAGAATAATGAAAAACTGTTTTTT. The V gene is TRBV6-1, the J gene TRBJ1-4, with TRBD1 identical over 7 bases. The CDR3 is 16 amino acids. Germline V lookup: CDR1 MNHNS, CDR2 SASEGT.

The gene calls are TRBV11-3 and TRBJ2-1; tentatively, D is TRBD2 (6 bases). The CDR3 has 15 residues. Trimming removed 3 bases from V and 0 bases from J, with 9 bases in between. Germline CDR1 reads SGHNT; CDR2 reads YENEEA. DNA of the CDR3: TGTGCCAGCAGCTTCGGCGGGGACTCCTACAATGAGCAGTTCTTC. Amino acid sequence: CASSFGGDSYNEQFF.

The CDR3: CASYTTGGDGYTF. CDR3 DNA: TGCGCCAGCTACACAACAGGGGGGGATGGCTACACCTTC. This sequence joins TRBV5-1 and TRBJ1-2, with 8 bases that match TRBD1. CDR1 SGHRS and CDR2 YFSETQ come from the germline V gene. The CDR3 extends over 13 amino acids. J gave up 6 bases and V 7 bases, and 8 bases lay outside the gene matches.

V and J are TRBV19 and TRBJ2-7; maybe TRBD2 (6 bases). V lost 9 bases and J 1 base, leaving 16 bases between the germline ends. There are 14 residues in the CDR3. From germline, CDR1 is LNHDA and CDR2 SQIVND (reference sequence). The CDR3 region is CASSRDFLSYEQYF. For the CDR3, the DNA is TGTGCCAGCAGCCGGGACTTCTTGTCCTACGAGCAGTACTTC.

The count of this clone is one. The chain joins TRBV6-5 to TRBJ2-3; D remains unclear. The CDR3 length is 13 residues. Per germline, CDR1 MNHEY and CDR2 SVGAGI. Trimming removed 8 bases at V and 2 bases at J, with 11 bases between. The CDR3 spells CASQVGLTDTQYF. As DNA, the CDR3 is TGTGCCAGCCAGGTGGGCCTCACAGATACGCAGTATTTT.

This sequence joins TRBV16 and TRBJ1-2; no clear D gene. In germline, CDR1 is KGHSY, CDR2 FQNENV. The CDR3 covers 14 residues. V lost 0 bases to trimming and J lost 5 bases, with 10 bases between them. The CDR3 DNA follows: TGTGCCAGCAGCCAATCCGCGTCGGGGTATGGCTACACCTTC. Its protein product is CASSQSASGYGYTF.

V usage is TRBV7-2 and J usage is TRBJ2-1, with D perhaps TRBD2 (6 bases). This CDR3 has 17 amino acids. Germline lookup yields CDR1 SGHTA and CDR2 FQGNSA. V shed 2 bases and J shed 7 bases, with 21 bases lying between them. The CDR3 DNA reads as TGTGCCAGCAGCTTATATTCTGACCTCTGGCGGGATAATGAGCAGTTCTTC. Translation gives CASSLYSDLWRDNEQFF.

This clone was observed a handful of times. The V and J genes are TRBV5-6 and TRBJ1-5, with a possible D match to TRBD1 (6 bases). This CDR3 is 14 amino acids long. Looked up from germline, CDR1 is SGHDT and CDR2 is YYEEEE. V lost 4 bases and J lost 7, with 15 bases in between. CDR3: CASSLGQGSQPQHF. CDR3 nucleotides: TGTGCCAGCAGCCTGGGACAAGGGAGCCAGCCCCAGCATTTT.

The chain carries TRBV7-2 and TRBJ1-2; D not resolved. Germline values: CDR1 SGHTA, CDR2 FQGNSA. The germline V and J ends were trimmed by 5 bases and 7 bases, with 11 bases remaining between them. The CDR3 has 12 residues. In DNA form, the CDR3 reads TGTGCCAGCAGCCCAGGCCTGGGTGGCTACACCTTC. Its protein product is CASSPGLGGYTF.

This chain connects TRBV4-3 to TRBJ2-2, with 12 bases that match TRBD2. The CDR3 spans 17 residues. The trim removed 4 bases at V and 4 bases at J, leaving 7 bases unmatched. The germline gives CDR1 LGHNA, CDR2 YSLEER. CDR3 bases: TGCGCCAGCAGCCCGCTGACTAGCGGGAGCTTCACCGGGGAGCTGTTTTTT. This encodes CASSPLTSGSFTGELFF.

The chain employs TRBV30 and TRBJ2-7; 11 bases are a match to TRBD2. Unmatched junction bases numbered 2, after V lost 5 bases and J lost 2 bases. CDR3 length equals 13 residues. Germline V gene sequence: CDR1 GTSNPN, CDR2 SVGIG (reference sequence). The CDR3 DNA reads TGTGCCTGGGGACTAGCGGGTACCTACGAGCAGTACTTC. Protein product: CAWGLAGTYEQYF. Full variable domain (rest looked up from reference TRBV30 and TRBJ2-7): SQTIHQWPATLVQPVGSPLSLECTVEGTSNPNLYWYRQAAGRGLQLLFYSVGIGQISSEVPQNLSASRPQDRQFILSSKKLLLSDSGFYLCAWGLAGTYEQYFGPGTRLTVT.